This is a list of T cell receptor beta chains from one sample in a study of cytomegalovirus exposure and HLA in healthy donors. Method: immunoSEQ multiplex PCR; TCRdb's copy keeps in-frame clones and lacks some. The table lists about 21,000 clones, around 97% of them singletons. Sequencing used PBMCs. These receptors all stem from a man aged 30 to 45 in good health and CMV-seropositive. CDR3s include the opening cysteine and the closing phenylalanine or tryptophan. D genes are given only for firm matches. Where a row states a size, it is once, few, many or the class of an expanded clone; other rows omit it.

j_call	v_call	d_call	clone_size	cdr3_nt	cdr3_aa
TRBJ2-3	TRBV2	TRBD2	.	TGTGCCAGTACGACCGGGCTAGCGGGATTCACAGATACGCAGTATTTT	CASTTGLAGFTDTQYF
TRBJ2-1	TRBV7-2	.	.	TGTGCCAGCAGCCGGTACGTTGAGCAGTTCTTC	CASSRYVEQFF
TRBJ1-2	TRBV2	.	.	TGTGCCAGCAGCGATTGGCGACAGTCGATCTATGGCTACACCTTC	CASSDWRQSIYGYTF
TRBJ2-7	TRBV18	.	.	TGTGCCAGCTCGGGTCAGTCCCCGGGAGAGCAGTACTTC	CASSGQSPGEQYF
TRBJ1-1	TRBV5-4	.	.	TGTGCCAGCAGCTTGGTTCGGGACGGAGGGGCTTTCTTT	CASSLVRDGGAFF
TRBJ1-5	TRBV28	TRBD1	.	TGTGCCAGCAGGTCCGACAGGGCCAGTCAGCCCCAGCATTTT	CASRSDRASQPQHF
TRBJ2-3	TRBV4-1	.	.	TGCGCCAGCAGCCAAGATCCGGGTATTAACACAGATACGCAGTATTTT	CASSQDPGINTDTQYF
TRBJ2-1	TRBV2	TRBD2	.	TGTGCCAGCAGGAGAGCGGGACTCTACAATGAGCAGTTCTTC	CASRRAGLYNEQFF
TRBJ1-1	TRBV29-1	TRBD1	.	TGCAGCGTTGATGGGGGTCCGGGACAGGGACTGCACACTGAAGCTTTCTTT	CSVDGGPGQGLHTEAFF
TRBJ2-7	TRBV7-2	.	.	TGTGCCAGCAGCCAACACCCCCGCGAGCAGTACTTC	CASSQHPREQYF
TRBJ1-2	TRBV25-1	.	once	TGTGCCAGCAGTGAAATGACTCTTAACTATGGCTACACCTTC	CASSEMTLNYGYTF
TRBJ2-2	TRBV6-4	TRBD1	.	TGTGCCAGCAGTGACTCGACAGGGGCGAACACCGGGGAGCTGTTTTTT	CASSDSTGANTGELFF
TRBJ1-1	TRBV19	.	.	TGTGCCAGTATCTCGGGGAGCGGCAAAGCTTTCTTT	CASISGSGKAFF
TRBJ1-2	TRBV5-1	TRBD1	.	TGCGCCAGCAGCTTGGGGACAGGGGGCTGGTTTGGCTACACCTTC	CASSLGTGGWFGYTF
TRBJ2-7	TRBV4-2	TRBD2	.	TGTGCCAGCAGCCATCGACTAGCGAAGTACGAGCAGTACTTC	CASSHRLAKYEQYF
TRBJ2-2	TRBV13	TRBD1	once	TGTGCCAGCAGCCCAGGACAGGGTTACACCGGGGAGCTGTTTTTT	CASSPGQGYTGELFF
TRBJ1-1	TRBV6-5	TRBD1	once	TGTGCCAGCAGTTTCGCGGGGGACAGGTGGGTCACTGAAGCTTTCTTT	CASSFAGDRWVTEAFF
TRBJ1-4	TRBV4-3	TRBD1	.	TGCGCCAGCAGCCAAGCGTTCCGGGACAGGGGACGAGCTAATGAAAAACTGTTTTTT	CASSQAFRDRGRANEKLFF